This T cell receptor beta chain was observed in a study of cytomegalovirus exposure and HLA in healthy donors. Points on this clone: What it binds is not known.

All donors participated as healthy donors of bone marrow. PCR was performed using 60 Vbeta and 13 Jbeta primers. Assay used: immunoSEQ multiplex PCR; TCRdb lists only in-frame clones, some missing. Of 130,000 or so clones listed, around four fifths are singletons. Points from the study as a whole: Looking again later, the authors saw that most CMV-associated TCR beta chains seemed HLA-restricted. Common viral pathogens seemed, in a later analysis, to connect with several of the most significant clusters.

The CDR3 contains 15 residues. Trimming removed 2 bases from V and 2 bases from J, with 10 bases in between. Germline V gene lookup returns CDR1 SGHTA and CDR2 FQGTGA. The receptor was isolated from a woman in her thirties or forties in good health and CMV-seronegative. This rearrangement joins TRBV7-3 to TRBJ2-1; a weak D match, TRBD2 (6 bases). Sequencing was carried out using PBMCs. CDR3 amino acids: CASSLSTGAYNEQFF. CDR3 in DNA: TGTGCCAGCAGCTTATCGACGGGAGCCTACAATGAGCAGTTCTTC.